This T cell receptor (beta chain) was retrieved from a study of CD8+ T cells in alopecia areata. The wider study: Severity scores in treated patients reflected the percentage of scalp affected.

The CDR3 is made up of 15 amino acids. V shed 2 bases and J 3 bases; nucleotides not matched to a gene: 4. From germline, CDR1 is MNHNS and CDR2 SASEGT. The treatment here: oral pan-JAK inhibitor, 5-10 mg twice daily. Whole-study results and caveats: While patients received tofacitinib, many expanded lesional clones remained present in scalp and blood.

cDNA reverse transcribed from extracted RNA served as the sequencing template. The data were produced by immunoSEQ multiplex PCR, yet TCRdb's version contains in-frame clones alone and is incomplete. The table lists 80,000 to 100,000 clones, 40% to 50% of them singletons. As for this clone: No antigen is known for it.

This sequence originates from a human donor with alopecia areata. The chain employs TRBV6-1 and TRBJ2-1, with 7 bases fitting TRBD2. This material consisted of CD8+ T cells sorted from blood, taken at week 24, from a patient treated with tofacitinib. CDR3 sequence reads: CASSEYSGDYNEQFF. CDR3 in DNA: TGTGCCAGCAGTGAATACAGCGGGGACTACAATGAGCAGTTCTTC.